This TCR beta chain was observed in a study of CD8 T cells in ankylosing spondylitis. Each CDR3 protein is one row after TCRdb ran MiXCR on the 5' RACE reads. The table lists about 420,000 distinct CDR3 sequences, 20% to 25% of them singletons. Study-level points and caveats: Reportedly, matched ankylosing spondylitis synovial fluid was significantly enriched for disease-linked clones. Ankylosing spondylitis blood appeared to be characterized by a TCR beta motif of roughly eight highly homologous variants.

Germline V gene sequence: CDR1 SGDLS, CDR2 YYNGEE. The CDR3 consists of 17 residues. The V gene end was trimmed by 0 bases and the J gene end by 5 bases; junction bases not matched to a gene: 11. As for this clonotype: Its antigen is undetermined.

This chain uses TRBV9 with TRBJ2-5; TRBD1 aligns across 9 bases. The specimen was blood, either unsorted or a sorted T cell fraction (not recorded which). The receptor's source is a male donor with ankylosing spondylitis. CDR3 protein: CASSVGADGTGWETQYF. The CDR3 DNA reads TGTGCCAGCAGCGTAGGGGCCGACGGGACAGGGTGGGAGACCCAGTACTTC.